This T cell receptor beta chain was recorded in a study of blood T cell repertoires in COVID-19. Study summary: The United States, Italy and Spain provided the acute and convalescent COVID-19 samples. The analysed material was cDNA or gDNA that came from T cells, B-cell-depleted T cells, or PBMCs.

Measured with immunoSEQ multiplex PCR; TCRdb has only the in-frame clones, and not every one. The sample has over 200,000 clones, approximately 86% seen once. The TCR originated in a woman between 25 and 40 years old who had recovered from COVID-19. Sequenced material: peripheral blood.

The CDR3 region has the DNA TGTGCCAGCAGACGAACACAGGGGTACGACGAGCAGTACTTC. Its protein product is CASRRTQGYDEQYF. V gene TRBV6-5 combines with J gene TRBJ2-7; 7 positions match TRBD1. Germline loops: CDR1 MNHEY, CDR2 SVGAGI. The CDR3 totals 14 residues. The V gene end was trimmed by 6 bases and the J gene end by 5 bases; junction bases not matched to a gene: 10.